The 24 T cell receptor beta chains reported below all come from one sample, sequenced in a study of graft-versus-host responses after intestinal transplantation. The table came from immunoSEQ multiplex PCR; TCRdb's copy has only in-frame clones and leaves some out. The sample lists tens of thousands of clones; 85% to 95% were seen once. No antigens are known for them. The specimen comprised unstimulated CD4+ T cells sorted from spleen or lymph node cells, sampled before transplant. The origin of the receptors is a human donor who was the organ donor for an intestinal transplant.

The chain links TRBV28 to TRBJ1-5; D remains unclear. The CDR3 extends over 15 amino acids. The V end lost 0 bases, the J end lost 4 bases, and 10 bases lay between the germline ends. Germline V gene sequence: CDR1 MDHEN, CDR2 SYDVKM. CDR3 nucleotides: TGTGCCAGCAGTTTATGGAGGGAGGGAAATCAGCCCCAGCATTTT. It yields the protein CASSLWREGNQPQHF.

The V gene is TRBV29-1, the J gene TRBJ1-1, with D tentatively TRBD1 (6 bases). CDR3 length: 11 residues. Germline V gives CDR1 SQVTM, CDR2 ANQGSEA. Trimming took 3 bases from V and 5 from J, leaving 7 bases between them. The CDR3: CSVDRGTEAFF. The CDR3 DNA follows: TGCAGCGTTGATAGGGGGACTGAAGCTTTCTTT.

This clone was picked up a small number of times. This CDR3 is also generated by other DNA sequences in the sample. The rearrangement joins TRBV18 to TRBJ2-5; D call uncertain. The CDR3 spans 11 residues. Per germline, CDR1 KGHSH and CDR2 LQKENI. The V end lost 4 bases, the J end lost 1 base, and 1 base lay between the germline ends. This CDR3 reads CASSLQETQYF. The CDR3 DNA follows: TGTGCCAGCTCACTCCAAGAGACCCAGTACTTC.

This chain uses TRBV6-5 with TRBJ2-2; D is unresolved. Per germline, CDR1 MNHEY and CDR2 SVGAGI. Trimming cost V 6 bases and J 8 bases, with 13 bases left between them. The CDR3 sequence is 13 residues long. CDR3 in DNA: TGTGCCAGCAGCCGGACGGTCCTGGGGGAGCTGTTTTTT. Its protein is CASSRTVLGELFF.

A note on this clone: Other DNA sequences in the same sample also yield this CDR3. CDR3 DNA sequence: TGCAGCGTTGTTCTTGACTACGAGCAGTACTTC. As protein: CSVVLDYEQYF. The chain is built from TRBV29-1 and TRBJ2-7; no reliable D call. Trimming pared 4 bases from V and 3 bases from J, leaving 7 bases between. CDR1 and CDR2 (germline): SQVTM, ANQGSEA. The CDR3 runs 11 residues.

A remark on this clone: The sample has other DNA sequences that encode this CDR3 too. The J gene is TRBJ2-3, the V gene TRBV2; TRBD2 matches 11 bases. The CDR3 is 14 residues long. V trimming: 6 bases; J trimming: 1 base; junction bases outside the gene matches: 0. In germline, CDR1 is SNHLY, CDR2 FYNNEI. The CDR3 DNA is TGTGCCAGCAGACTAGCGGGAGGCACAGATACGCAGTATTTT. Amino acid sequence: CASRLAGGTDTQYF.

The rearrangement uses TRBV5-1 and TRBJ1-2; TRBD1 agrees at 7 bases. The germline CDR1 and CDR2 sequences are SGHRS and YFSETQ. Trimming took 0 bases from V and 4 from J; bases not matched to a gene: 9. This CDR3 has 16 amino acids. CDR3 nucleotide sequence: TGCGCCAGCAGCTTGGCCATGACAGGGACGTTCTATGGCTACACCTTC. This translates into CASSLAMTGTFYGYTF.

The CDR3, as DNA: TGTGCCAGCAGCTCCAGGGGGCAACAGCCCCAGCATTTT. Protein product: CASSSRGQQPQHF. The V call is TRBV7-8, the J call TRBJ1-5, with 8 positions matching TRBD1. CDR1 and CDR2 from the germline V gene are SGHVS and FQNEAQ. V gave up 4 bases and J gave up 7 bases; unmatched junction bases: 3. This CDR3 is built from 13 residues.

As concerns this clone: One junction end does not reproduce the germline sequence, and a read error may be involved. Other DNA sequences in the sample encode the same CDR3. The CDR3 bases are TGCGCCAGCTCACCTACTTACAGGGGGCAAGATGAAAAACTGTTTTTT. Translated, it gives CASSPTYRGQDEKLFF. The chain recombines TRBV18 with TRBJ1-4, with TRBD1 matching 9 bases. CDR1 and CDR2 (germline): KGHSH, LQKENI. CDR3 length: 16 residues.

This rearrangement joins TRBV6-5 to TRBJ2-3; D call uncertain. The CDR3 is 14 amino acids. Germline loops: CDR1 MNHEY, CDR2 SVGAGI. Trimming cost V 5 bases and J 0 bases, with 9 bases left between them. DNA for the CDR3: TGTGCCAGCAGTGCCCTGACTAGCACAGATACGCAGTATTTT. Its translation: CASSALTSTDTQYF.

The chain couples TRBV11-3 to TRBJ2-7; no clear D gene. With 5 bases removed from V and 7 bases from J, the gap between germline ends came to 9 bases. CDR1 is SGHNT, CDR2 YENEEA, per germline. The length of the CDR3 is 11 residues. This CDR3 is CASSGNGEQYF. In DNA, the CDR3 is TGTGCCAGCAGCGGGAACGGGGAGCAGTACTTC.

The chain carries TRBV25-1 and TRBJ2-7, with 7 bases matching TRBD1. In germline, CDR1 is MGHDK, CDR2 SYGVNS. The V and J ends lost 2 bases and 7 bases, in that order; junction bases with no gene match: 14. The CDR3 consists of 16 residues. The chain's CDR3 is CASSEGQTGTLEEQYF. CDR3 coding DNA: TGTGCCAGCAGTGAAGGTCAGACAGGGACCTTGGAGGAGCAGTACTTC.

The rearrangement links TRBV4-3 to TRBJ2-4, with D perhaps given as TRBD1 or TRBD2 (5 bases each). The V and J ends lost 0 bases and 0 bases respectively, with 27 bases between them. The CDR3 has 22 residues. Germline CDR1 and CDR2: LGHNA and YSLEER. The CDR3 here is CASSQDLGALAKTGLAKNIQYF. The CDR3 DNA is TGCGCCAGCAGCCAAGATCTCGGGGCCCTAGCCAAAACGGGTCTAGCCAAAAACATTCAGTACTTC.

The rearrangement joins TRBV4-3 to TRBJ1-1; 8 nucleotides match TRBD1. CDR1 and CDR2 (germline): LGHNA, YSLEER. This CDR3 spans 15 amino acids. The junction had 6 bases not matched to a gene; V was cut back by 5 bases and J by 1 base. The CDR3, as DNA: TGCGCCAGCAGCTCTGGACAGGGACAGAACACTGAAGCTTTCTTT. This sequence encodes CASSSGQGQNTEAFF.

The V and J genes are TRBV9 and TRBJ2-5, with D hard to call. The CDR3 consists of 12 residues. The germline V gene encodes CDR1 SGDLS and CDR2 YYNGEE. V was shortened by 4 bases and J by 5 bases, with 9 bases between the two germline ends. CDR3: CASSRVGETQYF. The CDR3 nucleotides are TGTGCCAGCAGCAGAGTAGGTGAGACCCAGTACTTC.

This rearrangement joins TRBV5-5 to TRBJ2-7; TRBD2 agrees at 7 bases. V gave up 0 bases and J gave up 3 bases; unmatched junction bases: 0. Germline CDR1 reads SGHKS; CDR2 reads YYEKEE (reference sequence). This CDR3 spans 13 amino acids. DNA of the CDR3: TGTGCCAGCAGCTTGGCTAGCGGCTACGAGCAGTACTTC. Encoded protein: CASSLASGYEQYF.

The genes are TRBV5-6 and TRBJ2-5, with unresolved D. The DNA matches TRBJ2-7 better at its end, which makes the J call doubtful. The CDR3 extends over 11 amino acids. The germline gives CDR1 SGHDT, CDR2 YYEEEE. DNA for the CDR3: TGTGCCAGCAGCTTCTCCTACGAGCAGTACTTC. Translating it yields CASSFSYEQYF.

CDR3 region: CASSLQVNTEAFF. The CDR3 DNA is TGTGCCAGCAGCTTGCAGGTCAACACTGAAGCTTTCTTT. The V gene is TRBV11-2, the J gene TRBJ1-1; D ambiguous. The ends were cut back, 3 bases at V and 2 bases at J, with 7 bases in the middle. CDR3 length: 13 residues. Germline V CDR1 and CDR2: SGHAT, FQNNGV. The complete variable domain, with remaining parts taken from reference TRBV11-2 and TRBJ1-1, reads EAGVAQSPRYKIIEKRQSVAFWCNPISGHATLYWYQQILGQGPKLLIQFQNNGVVDDSQLPKDRFSAERLKGVDSTLKIQPAKLEDSAVYLCASSLQVNTEAFFGQGTRLTVV.

CDR3 coding DNA: TGCAGCGTTGTGAGGGGATCCCACCCCTATGGCTACACCTTC. It translates to CSVVRGSHPYGYTF. The chain is built from TRBV29-1 and TRBJ1-2; possible D gene TRBD1, 5 bases. Looked up from germline, CDR1 is SQVTM and CDR2 is ANQGSEA. The CDR3 is 14 residues long. Trimming took 4 bases from V and 4 from J, leaving 16 bases between them.

V is TRBV20-1 and J is TRBJ2-7; D possibly corresponds to TRBD1 (5 bases). The CDR3 length is 10 residues. CDR1 and CDR2 from the germline V gene are DFQATT and SNEGSKA (reference sequence). V lost 3 bases to trimming and J lost 6 bases, with 6 bases between them. The CDR3 DNA reads TGCAGTGCTAGTGGGGCCGAGCAGTACTTC. It encodes CSASGAEQYF.

The rearrangement uses TRBV7-2 and TRBJ2-7, with 13 bases lining up with TRBD2. The CDR3 is 15 amino acids. Losses at the gene ends were 5 bases for V and 3 bases for J; bases not matched to a gene: 4. The germline V gene encodes CDR1 SGHTA and CDR2 FQGNSA. CDR3 loop: CASSVGLAGVYEQYF. CDR3 nucleotides: TGTGCCAGCAGCGTCGGACTAGCGGGAGTCTACGAGCAGTACTTC.

The chain links TRBV19 to TRBJ2-2; D gene uncertain. Trimming stripped 5 bases from V and 1 base from J, with 11 bases between. Germline loops: CDR1 LNHDA, CDR2 SQIVND (reference sequence). CDR3 length: 15 amino acids. The CDR3 region is CASSPLGQNTGELFF. In DNA form, the CDR3 reads TGTGCCAGTAGTCCCCTGGGTCAGAACACCGGGGAGCTGTTTTTT.

The genes are TRBV5-1 and TRBJ2-2; D not certain. This CDR3 has 13 amino acids. Trimming stripped 2 bases from V and 0 bases from J, with 2 bases between. The germline V gene has CDR1 SGHRS and CDR2 YFSETQ. CDR3 sequence (DNA): TGCGCCAGCAGCTTCGCGAACACCGGGGAGCTGTTTTTT. Protein: CASSFANTGELFF.

The chain carries TRBV11-3 and TRBJ2-3; 12 bases match TRBD2. Germline V lookup: CDR1 SGHNT, CDR2 YENEEA. V dropped 4 bases and J dropped 3; count of bases not matched to a gene: 8. The CDR3 runs to 17 residues. CDR3 nucleotides: TGTGCCAGCAGCTCCCGGACTAGCGGGACTAGGACAGATACGCAGTATTTT. It specifies CASSSRTSGTRTDTQYF.